One sample yielded the 27 T cell receptor beta chains listed below, sequenced in a study of blood T cell repertoires in COVID-19. Sequenced by immunoSEQ multiplex PCR; TCRdb stores in-frame clones only, minus some. The sample includes tens of thousands of clones, approximately 87% seen only once; the top ten take approximately 6%. The sample taken for sequencing was peripheral blood. The receptor set was obtained from a woman aged 60-75 years with COVID-19, enrolled during active disease.

The chain recombines TRBV5-1 with TRBJ1-1, with D maybe TRBD1 (6 bases). Germline values: CDR1 SGHRS, CDR2 YFSETQ. The CDR3 runs to 14 residues. The V gene lost 6 bases and the J gene lost 1 base, with 13 bases spanning the gap. CDR3 protein: CASTLLQGNTEAFF. The CDR3 DNA reads as TGCGCCAGCACCCTCTTACAGGGGAACACTGAAGCTTTCTTT.

V usage is TRBV7-9 and J usage is TRBJ2-7; TRBD2 might be the D (5 bases). Trimming stripped 3 bases from V and 7 bases from J, with 13 bases between. There are 13 residues in the CDR3. Per germline, CDR1 SEHNR and CDR2 FQNEAQ (reference sequence). The CDR3 DNA reads TGTGCCAGCAGCTTTCGGGTGGGCGGGGAGCAGTACTTC. The encoded protein is CASSFRVGGEQYF.

V is TRBV2 and J is TRBJ1-1; 8 bases match TRBD1. CDR1 is SNHLY and CDR2 is FYNNEI in the germline V gene. The CDR3 is 12 amino acids. Trimming removed 6 bases from V and 7 bases from J; junction bases left unmatched: 4. CDR3 loop: CASSKGQGEAFF. CDR3 bases: TGTGCCAGCAGCAAAGGACAGGGTGAAGCTTTCTTT. Together with reference TRBV2 and TRBJ1-1, the CDR3 gives the full variable domain: EPEVTQTPSHQVTQMGQEVILRCVPISNHLYFYWYRQILGQKVEFLVSFYNNEISEKSEIFDDQFSVERPDGSNFTLKIRSTKLEDSAMYFCASSKGQGEAFFGQGTRLTVV.

The chain employs TRBV21-1 and TRBJ2-1; the D segment call TRBD2 is taken from the table without a DNA check. TRBV21-1 is designated a pseudogene. The CDR3 totals 14 residues. CDR3 loop: CASSRLDSGREQFF. DNA for the CDR3: TGTGCCAGCAGCAGATTGGATAGCGGTAGAGAGCAGTTCTTC.

This chain links TRBV4-1 with TRBJ2-2, with 12 bases that match TRBD2. Germline V gene data show CDR1 as MGHRA and CDR2 as YSYEKL. This CDR3 spans 17 amino acids. Trimming at V came to 4 bases and at J to 2 bases, leaving 5 bases not matched to a gene. The CDR3 protein is CASSPRTSGTNTGELFF. DNA for the CDR3: TGCGCCAGCAGCCCCAGGACTAGCGGGACTAACACCGGGGAGCTGTTTTTT.

The J gene is TRBJ1-1, the V gene TRBV5-1; D is perhaps TRBD1 (6 bases). The CDR3 has 13 amino acids. Trimming took 4 bases from V and 9 from J, leaving 16 bases between them. Per germline, CDR1 SGHRS and CDR2 YFSETQ. CDR3 in DNA: TGCGCCAGCAGCGGTGGACAGACAGAGAAAGCTTTCTTT. Protein sequence: CASSGGQTEKAFF.

The chain is built from TRBV15 and TRBJ2-1, with 9 bases that match TRBD2. The ends lost 1 base at V and 6 bases at J; junction bases unmatched: 7. Per the germline V gene, CDR1 is LNHNV and CDR2 is YYDKDF (reference sequence). CDR3 length equals 16 residues. The CDR3 nucleotides read TGTGCCACCAGCAGAGGGATGGGGACTAGCCGCAATGAGCAGTTCTTC. This encodes CATSRGMGTSRNEQFF.

This clone was observed a few times. The rearrangement links TRBV6-1 to TRBJ1-5; D perhaps matches TRBD1 (6 bases). V lost 2 bases and J lost 4, with 12 bases in between. Germline V lookup: CDR1 MNHNS, CDR2 SASEGT. CDR3 length equals 15 residues. In DNA form, the CDR3 reads TGTGCCAGCAGTGAATATAGAGGGGGAAATCAGCCCCAGCATTTT. It is translated as CASSEYRGGNQPQHF.

A single count supports this clone. The chain employs TRBV11-3 and TRBJ1-1; possible D gene TRBD1, 5 bases. The germline V and J ends were trimmed by 1 base and 8 bases, with 11 bases remaining between them. The CDR3 contains 13 residues. Germline V gene data show CDR1 as SGHNT and CDR2 as YENEEA. CDR3 sequence: CASSLVGGSEAFF. The CDR3 nucleotides are TGTGCCAGCAGCTTAGTGGGGGGGTCCGAAGCTTTCTTT.

The CDR3 region has the DNA TGTGCCAGCAGCTTGGAGGGGGCCAATTCACCCCTCCACTTT. Encoded protein: CASSLEGANSPLHF. The chain employs TRBV5-4 and TRBJ1-6; TRBD1 matches at 7 bases. There are 14 residues in the CDR3. Germline-derived CDR1 and CDR2 are SGHNT and YYREEE (reference sequence). V lost 0 bases, J lost 7 bases, and 1 base stayed unmatched. Full variable domain (outside the CDR3, taken from reference TRBV5-4 and TRBJ1-6): ETGVTQSPTHLIKTRGQQVTLRCSSQSGHNTVSWYQQALGQGPQFIFQYYREEENGRGNFPPRFSGLQFPNYSSELNVNALELDDSALYLCASSLEGANSPLHFGNGTRLTVT.

The chain is built from TRBV28 and TRBJ2-7; TRBD2 matches at 12 bases. There are 15 residues in the CDR3. Germline trimming cut 6 bases from V and 7 bases from J; bases unmatched to any gene: 10. Germline V gene lookup returns CDR1 MDHEN and CDR2 SYDVKM. CDR3 coding DNA: TGTGCCAGCAGAAGATCTAGCGGGAGGGGGGGTGAGCAGTACTTC. Protein product: CASRRSSGRGGEQYF. The full variable domain, rest sourced from reference TRBV28 and TRBJ2-7, is DVKVTQSSRYLVKRTGEKVFLECVQDMDHENMFWYRQDPGLGLRLIYFSYDVKMKEKGDIPEGYSVSREKKERFSLILESASTNQTSMYLCASRRSSGRGGEQYFGPGTRLTVT.

This chain connects TRBV11-2 to TRBJ2-3; 7 bases align to TRBD1. V gave up 3 bases and J gave up 3 bases; unmatched junction bases: 9. Germline CDR1 and CDR2: SGHAT and FQNNGV. The CDR3 length is 16 residues. The CDR3 nucleotides are TGTGCCAGCAGCTTCACAGGGGCCCATCTGACAGATACGCAGTATTTT. Amino acids: CASSFTGAHLTDTQYF.

This clone came up once. The V gene is TRBV7-9, the J gene TRBJ2-1, with 10 nucleotides matching TRBD1. J was trimmed by 8 bases and V by 3 bases; bases with no gene match: 1. CDR1 is SEHNR and CDR2 is FQNEAQ in the germline V gene (reference sequence). There are 13 residues in the CDR3. The CDR3 sequence is CASSLTGGHEQFF. DNA for the CDR3: TGTGCCAGCAGCTTGACAGGGGGCCATGAGCAGTTCTTC.

In DNA form, the CDR3 reads TGCGCCAGCGGGATCGGGGGGCTATCGGCCAAAAACATTCAGTACTTC. Protein sequence: CASGIGGLSAKNIQYF. The chain has TRBV5-1 and TRBJ2-4; D possibly corresponds to TRBD2 (7 bases). V lost 7 bases, J lost 1 base, and 18 bases lay in between. CDR3 length: 16 amino acids. CDR1 is SGHRS and CDR2 is YFSETQ in the germline V gene.

The rearrangement joins TRBV15 to TRBJ2-7, with 7 bases that match TRBD1. The J segment lost 4 bases and the V segment lost 3 bases, leaving 9 bases of the junction unmatched. Germline assignment: CDR1 LNHNV and CDR2 YYDKDF (reference sequence). The CDR3 extends over 15 amino acids. The CDR3 coding sequence is TGTGCCACCAGCAGGTCAAGGACAGGTCTTTACGAGCAGTACTTC. Protein: CATSRSRTGLYEQYF. Full variable domain (missing parts from reference TRBV15 and TRBJ2-7): DAMVIQNPRYQVTQFGKPVTLSCSQTLNHNVMYWYQQKSSQAPKLLFHYYDKDFNNEADTPDNFQSRRPNTSFCFLDIRSPGLGDTAMYLCATSRSRTGLYEQYFGPGTRLTVT.

The V and J genes are TRBV18 and TRBJ1-1; D may be TRBD1 (6 bases). The CDR3 sequence is 15 residues long. CDR1 and CDR2 from the germline V gene are KGHSH and LQKENI. V lost 3 bases to trimming and J lost 1 base, with 12 bases between them. The CDR3 loop reads CASSPTGTRNTEAFF. CDR3 bases: TGTGCCAGCTCACCTACAGGGACCCGGAACACTGAAGCTTTCTTT.

The V and J genes are TRBV6-4 and TRBJ2-2; D might be TRBD2 (5 bases). V shed 0 bases and J shed 3 bases, with 5 bases lying between them. The CDR3 contains 14 residues. Germline V gene sequence: CDR1 MRHNA, CDR2 SNTAGT. The CDR3, as DNA: TGTGCCAGCAGTGACTCGCGGGACACCGGGGAGCTGTTTTTT. It translates to CASSDSRDTGELFF.

V gene TRBV5-1 combines with J gene TRBJ1-1; D gene unclear. V lost 7 bases and J 3 bases, leaving 13 bases between the germline ends. CDR1 and CDR2 (germline): SGHRS, YFSETQ. CDR3 length: 13 residues. CDR3 sequence reads: CASGGIGHTEAFF. Here the CDR3 DNA reads TGCGCCAGCGGCGGGATTGGGCACACTGAAGCTTTCTTT.

The V and J genes are TRBV15 and TRBJ2-1; 7 bases align to TRBD2. Trimming cost V 4 bases and J 10 bases; bases outside gene matches: 10. The V gene's germline CDR1 is LNHNV and CDR2 YYDKDF (reference sequence). The CDR3 runs to 14 residues. In DNA, the CDR3 is TGTGCCACCAGCACACTGCGGGGGTTAGGCGAGCAGTTCTTC. Translating it yields CATSTLRGLGEQFF.

This chain joins TRBV5-6 and TRBJ2-7, with 12 bases that match TRBD2. V trimming: 3 bases; J trimming: 6 bases; junction bases outside the gene matches: 7. Germline-derived CDR1 and CDR2 are SGHDT and YYEEEE. The CDR3 runs 15 residues. The CDR3 loop is CASSSRLAGEREQYF. In nucleotides, the CDR3 is TGTGCCAGCAGCTCCAGACTAGCGGGAGAGCGCGAGCAGTACTTC.

Written as DNA, the CDR3 is TGTGCCAGCAGTGCCTGGGACAGGGGTGGCTATGGCTACACCTTC. Translated: CASSAWDRGGYGYTF. The chain employs TRBV2 and TRBJ1-2; TRBD1 aligns across 10 bases. The CDR3 runs to 15 residues. Germline lookup yields CDR1 SNHLY and CDR2 FYNNEI. The V and J ends lost 4 bases and 4 bases, in that order; junction bases with no gene match: 6.

The chain employs TRBV29-1 and TRBJ1-2; 7 bases line up with TRBD1. Germline V gives CDR1 SQVTM, CDR2 ANQGSEA. There are 12 residues in the CDR3. The V and J ends lost 4 bases and 6 bases, in that order; junction bases with no gene match: 5. The CDR3 sequence is CSVGKGADGYTF. The CDR3 coding sequence is TGCAGCGTTGGAAAGGGGGCGGATGGCTACACCTTC. Together with reference TRBV29-1 and TRBJ1-2, the CDR3 gives the full variable domain: SAVISQKPSRDICQRGTSLTIQCQVDSQVTMMFWYRQQPGQSLTLIATANQGSEATYESGFVIDKFPISRPNLTFSTLTVSNMSPEDSSIYLCSVGKGADGYTFGSGTRLTVV.

This clone has a handful of counts. CDR3 region: CATRETSYEQYF. The CDR3 nucleotides are TGTGCCACCCGGGAAACCTCCTACGAGCAGTACTTC. V usage is TRBV28 and J usage is TRBJ2-7, with D possibly being TRBD2 (5 bases). Per the germline V gene, CDR1 is MDHEN and CDR2 is SYDVKM. V lost 10 bases to trimming and J lost 0 bases, with 10 bases between them. The CDR3 consists of 12 residues.

The CDR3 sequence is CSASLGSLQFNEQFF. The CDR3, as DNA: TGCAGTGCTAGTTTAGGGAGTCTCCAATTCAATGAGCAGTTCTTC. This rearrangement joins TRBV20-1 to TRBJ2-1; the D gene is possibly TRBD2 (5 bases). The CDR3 runs to 15 residues. Trimming shortened V by 3 bases and J by 6 bases, and 18 bases separated the two germline ends. CDR1 is DFQATT and CDR2 is SNEGSKA in the germline V gene (reference sequence).

V is TRBV2 and J is TRBJ2-2; D call uncertain. The CDR3 runs to 13 residues. With 4 bases removed from V and 3 bases from J, the gap between germline ends came to 6 bases. Germline V CDR1 and CDR2: SNHLY, FYNNEI. The CDR3 nucleotides are TGTGCCAGCAGTGCGATAGACACCGGGGAGCTGTTTTTT. Translation gives CASSAIDTGELFF. Combining the CDR3 with reference TRBV2 and TRBJ2-2 gives the whole variable domain EPEVTQTPSHQVTQMGQEVILRCVPISNHLYFYWYRQILGQKVEFLVSFYNNEISEKSEIFDDQFSVERPDGSNFTLKIRSTKLEDSAMYFCASSAIDTGELFFGEGSRLTVL.

The CDR3 here is CASSSTPATGVFNEQFF. CDR3 sequence (DNA): TGTGCCAGCTCATCCACTCCAGCGACGGGGGTTTTCAATGAGCAGTTCTTC. The V gene is TRBV18, the J gene TRBJ2-1; TRBD2 is a possible D gene (6 bases). CDR3 size: 17 residues. The V and J ends lost 5 bases and 6 bases respectively, with 23 bases between them. In germline, CDR1 is KGHSH, CDR2 LQKENI.

This clone was seen a single time. This chain connects TRBV29-1 to TRBJ2-7, with 15 bases that match TRBD2. Looked up from germline, CDR1 is SQVTM and CDR2 is ANQGSEA. The CDR3 is 16 residues long. The trim removed 6 bases at V and 0 bases at J, leaving 6 bases unmatched. Here the CDR3 DNA reads TGCAGCGTCGCAGGGACTAGCGGGAGGAGCTCCTACGAGCAGTACTTC. This codes for CSVAGTSGRSSYEQYF.